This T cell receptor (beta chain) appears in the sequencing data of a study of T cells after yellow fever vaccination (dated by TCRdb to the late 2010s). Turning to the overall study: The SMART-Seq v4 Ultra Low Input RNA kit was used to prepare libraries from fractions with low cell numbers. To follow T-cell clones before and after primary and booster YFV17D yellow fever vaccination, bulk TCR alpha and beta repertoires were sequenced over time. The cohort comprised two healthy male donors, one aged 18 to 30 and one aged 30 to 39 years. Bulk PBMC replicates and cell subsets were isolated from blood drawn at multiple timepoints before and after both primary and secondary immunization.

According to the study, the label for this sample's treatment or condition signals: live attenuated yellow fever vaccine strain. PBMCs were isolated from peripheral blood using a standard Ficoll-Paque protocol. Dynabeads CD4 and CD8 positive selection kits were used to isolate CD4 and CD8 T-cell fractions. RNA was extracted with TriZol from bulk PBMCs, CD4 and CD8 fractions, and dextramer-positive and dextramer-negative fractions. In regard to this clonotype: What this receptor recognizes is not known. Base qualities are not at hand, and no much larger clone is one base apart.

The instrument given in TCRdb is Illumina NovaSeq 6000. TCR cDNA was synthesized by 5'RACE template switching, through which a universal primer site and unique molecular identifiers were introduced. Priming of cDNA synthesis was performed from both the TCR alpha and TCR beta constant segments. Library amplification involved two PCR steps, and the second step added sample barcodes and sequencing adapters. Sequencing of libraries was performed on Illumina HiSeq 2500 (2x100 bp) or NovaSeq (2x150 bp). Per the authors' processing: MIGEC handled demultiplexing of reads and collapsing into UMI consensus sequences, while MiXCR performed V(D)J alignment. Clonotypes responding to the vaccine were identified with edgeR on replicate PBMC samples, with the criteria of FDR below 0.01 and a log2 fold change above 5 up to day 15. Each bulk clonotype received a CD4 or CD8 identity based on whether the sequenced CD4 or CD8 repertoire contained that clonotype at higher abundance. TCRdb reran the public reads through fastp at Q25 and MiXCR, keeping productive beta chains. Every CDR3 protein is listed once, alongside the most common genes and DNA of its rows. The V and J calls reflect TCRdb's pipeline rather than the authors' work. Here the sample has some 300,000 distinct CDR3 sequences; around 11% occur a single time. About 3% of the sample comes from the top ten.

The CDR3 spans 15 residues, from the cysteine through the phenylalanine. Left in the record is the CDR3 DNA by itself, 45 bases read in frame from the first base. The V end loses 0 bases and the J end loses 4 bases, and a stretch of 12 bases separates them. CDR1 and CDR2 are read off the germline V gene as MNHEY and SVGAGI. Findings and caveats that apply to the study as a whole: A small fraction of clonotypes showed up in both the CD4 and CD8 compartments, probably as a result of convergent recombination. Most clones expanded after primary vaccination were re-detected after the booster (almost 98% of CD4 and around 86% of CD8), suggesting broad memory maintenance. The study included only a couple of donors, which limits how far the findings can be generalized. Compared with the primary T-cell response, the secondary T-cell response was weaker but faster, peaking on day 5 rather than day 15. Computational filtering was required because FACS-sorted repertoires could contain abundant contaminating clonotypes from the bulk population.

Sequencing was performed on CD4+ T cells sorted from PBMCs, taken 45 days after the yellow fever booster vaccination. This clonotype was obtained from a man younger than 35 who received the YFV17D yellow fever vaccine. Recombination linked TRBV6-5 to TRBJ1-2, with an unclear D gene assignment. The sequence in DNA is TGTGCCAGCAGTTACTCAGCCGCCAAGAGCTATGGCTACACCTTC. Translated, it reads CASSYSAAKSYGYTF.